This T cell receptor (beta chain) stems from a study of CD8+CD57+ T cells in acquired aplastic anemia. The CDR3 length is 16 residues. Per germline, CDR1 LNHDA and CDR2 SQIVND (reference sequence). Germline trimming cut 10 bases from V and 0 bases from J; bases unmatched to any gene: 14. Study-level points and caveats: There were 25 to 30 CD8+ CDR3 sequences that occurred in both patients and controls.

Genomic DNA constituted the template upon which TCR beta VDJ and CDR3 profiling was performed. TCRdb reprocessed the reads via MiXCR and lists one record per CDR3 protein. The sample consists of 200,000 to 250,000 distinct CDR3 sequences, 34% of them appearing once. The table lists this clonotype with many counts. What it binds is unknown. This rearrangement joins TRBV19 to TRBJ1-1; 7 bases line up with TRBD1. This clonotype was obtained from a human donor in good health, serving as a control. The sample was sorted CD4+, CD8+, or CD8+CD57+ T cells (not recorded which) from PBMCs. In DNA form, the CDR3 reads TGTGCCACCCATCAAACGGGACAGATTATGAACACTGAAGCTTTCTTT. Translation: CATHQTGQIMNTEAFF.